This T cell receptor (beta chain) was profiled in a study of T cells in Graves' hyperthyroidism and ophthalmopathy. General study results and limits: Also found in blood were most expanded thyroid clonotypes above 0.001.

This CDR3 contains 14 residues. V lost 2 bases, J lost 4 bases, and 8 bases lay in between. Germline CDR1 and CDR2: SGHAT and FQNNGV. As for this clonotype: Its antigen is undetermined.

From RNA transcripts, TCR beta CDR3 regions were amplified. RT-PCR in the first round (using the HTBI primer set) targeted the TCR CDR3. TCRdb recomputed calls from the multiplex PCR reads with MiXCR, one row per CDR3 protein. The sample lists about 610,000 distinct CDR3 sequences; more than 15% were seen once. The TCR sequence derives from a woman aged 40 to 55 with Graves' ophthalmopathy. Sequences were obtained from blood. V gene TRBV11-2 combines with J gene TRBJ2-2; tentative D call: TRBD2 (6 bases). CDR3 nucleotide sequence: TGTGCCAGCAGCTTACTGCGGGGCACCGGGGAGCTGTTTTTT. Its translation: CASSLLRGTGELFF.